This T cell receptor (beta chain) was sequenced in a study of graft-versus-host responses after intestinal transplantation. Study information: Isolated intestinal, liver-intestinal, or multivisceral transplants were what recipients had. The study gave all recipients anti-thymocyte globulin induction, then tacrolimus and steroids for three to four years.

With respect to this clone: Antigen unknown.

This table comes from immunoSEQ multiplex PCR, and its TCRdb copy is limited to in-frame clones, with some not included. This sample has some 13,000 clones, with about 83% found just once. Germline CDR1 and CDR2: MGHRA and YSYEKL. This CDR3 spans 15 amino acids. Trimming took 4 bases from V and 2 from J, leaving 13 bases between them. Broader study findings: GvH clones surfaced in recipient marrow, some emerging earlier in ileum or blood. In patients with graft-donor T cell macrochimerism, allograft graft-versus-host to host-versus-graft clonal ratios were high.

The source was PBMCs, collected after intestinal transplantation. This receptor was taken from a human patient who received an intestinal transplant, so some T cells may come from the graft donor. The chain links TRBV4-1 to TRBJ2-3, with D tentatively TRBD1 (6 bases). The CDR3 bases are TGCGCCAGCAGCCCAGGGGTGTTGGACACAGATACGCAGTATTTT. Residues: CASSPGVLDTDTQYF.